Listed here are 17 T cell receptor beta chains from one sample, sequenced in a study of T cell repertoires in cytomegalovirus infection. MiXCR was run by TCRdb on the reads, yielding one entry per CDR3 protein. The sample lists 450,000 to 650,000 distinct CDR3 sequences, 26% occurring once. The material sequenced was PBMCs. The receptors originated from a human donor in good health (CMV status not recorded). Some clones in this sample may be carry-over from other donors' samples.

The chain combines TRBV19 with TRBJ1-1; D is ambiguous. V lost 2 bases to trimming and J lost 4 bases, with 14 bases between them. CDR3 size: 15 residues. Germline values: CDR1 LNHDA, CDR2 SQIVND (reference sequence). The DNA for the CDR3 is TGTGCCAGTAGTATAATTTCGTCCGGGAGCACTGAAGCTTTCTTT. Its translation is CASSIISSGSTEAFF.

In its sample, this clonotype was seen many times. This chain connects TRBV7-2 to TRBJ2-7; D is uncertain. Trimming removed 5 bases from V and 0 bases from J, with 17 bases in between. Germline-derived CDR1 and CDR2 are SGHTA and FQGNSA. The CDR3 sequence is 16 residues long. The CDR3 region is CASSHAAGSGSYEQYF. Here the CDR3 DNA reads TGTGCCAGCAGCCACGCCGCCGGGTCAGGCTCCTACGAGCAGTACTTC.

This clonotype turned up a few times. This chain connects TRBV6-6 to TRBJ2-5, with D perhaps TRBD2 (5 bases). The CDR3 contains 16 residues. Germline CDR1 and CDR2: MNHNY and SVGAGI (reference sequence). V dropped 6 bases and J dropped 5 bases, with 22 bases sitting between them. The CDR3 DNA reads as TGTGCCAGCAGCTCCCCGGCGGTGTCTCCGGGGGAGACCCAGTACTTC. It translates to CASSSPAVSPGETQYF.

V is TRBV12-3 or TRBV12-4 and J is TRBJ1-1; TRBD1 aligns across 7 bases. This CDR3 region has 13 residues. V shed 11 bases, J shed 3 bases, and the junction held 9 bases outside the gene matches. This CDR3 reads CASRGRGDTEAFF. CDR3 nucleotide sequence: TGTGCCTCTAGGGGGCGCGGCGACACTGAAGCTTTCTTT.

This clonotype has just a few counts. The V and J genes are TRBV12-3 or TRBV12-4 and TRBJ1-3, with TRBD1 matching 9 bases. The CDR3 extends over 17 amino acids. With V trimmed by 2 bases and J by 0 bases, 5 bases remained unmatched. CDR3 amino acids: CASSLWGQGFSGNTIYF. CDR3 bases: TGTGCCAGCAGTTTATGGGGACAGGGATTCTCTGGAAACACCATATATTTT.

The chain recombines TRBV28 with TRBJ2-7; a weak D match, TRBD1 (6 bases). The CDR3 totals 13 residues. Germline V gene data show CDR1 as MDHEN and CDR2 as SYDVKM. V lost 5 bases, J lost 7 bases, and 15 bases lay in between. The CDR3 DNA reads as TGTGCCAGCAGTCCACAGGGCGCCTCTGAGCAGTACTTC. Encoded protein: CASSPQGASEQYF. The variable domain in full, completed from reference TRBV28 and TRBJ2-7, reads DVKVTQSSRYLVKRTGEKVFLECVQDMDHENMFWYRQDPGLGLRLIYFSYDVKMKEKGDIPEGYSVSREKKERFSLILESASTNQTSMYLCASSPQGASEQYFGPGTRLTVT.

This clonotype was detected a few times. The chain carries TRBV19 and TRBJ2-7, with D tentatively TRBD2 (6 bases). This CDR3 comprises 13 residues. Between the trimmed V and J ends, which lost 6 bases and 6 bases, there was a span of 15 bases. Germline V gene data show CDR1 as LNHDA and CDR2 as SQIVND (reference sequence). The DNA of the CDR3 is TGTGCCAGTAGCGCGTGGGGGGAAAGCGAGCAGTACGTC. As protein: CASSAWGESEQYV.

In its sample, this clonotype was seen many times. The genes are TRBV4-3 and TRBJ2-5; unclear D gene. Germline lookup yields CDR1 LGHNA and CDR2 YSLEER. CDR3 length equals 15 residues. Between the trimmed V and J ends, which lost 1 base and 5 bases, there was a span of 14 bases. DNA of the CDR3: TGCGCCAGCAGCCAAGGGGTTCTACCCCGGGAGACCCAGTACTTC. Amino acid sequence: CASSQGVLPRETQYF.

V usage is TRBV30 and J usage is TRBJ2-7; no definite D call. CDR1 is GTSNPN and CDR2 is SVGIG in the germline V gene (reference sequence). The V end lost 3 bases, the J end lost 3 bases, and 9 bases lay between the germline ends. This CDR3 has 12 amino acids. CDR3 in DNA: TGTGCCTGGAGGCACCCATACTACGAGCAGTACTTC. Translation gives CAWRHPYYEQYF.

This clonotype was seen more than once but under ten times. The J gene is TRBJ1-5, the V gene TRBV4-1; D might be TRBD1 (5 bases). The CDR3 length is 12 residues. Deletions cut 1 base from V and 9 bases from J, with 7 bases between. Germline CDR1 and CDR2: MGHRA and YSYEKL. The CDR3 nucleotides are TGCGCCAGCAGCCAAGTTGGGGGGCCCCAGCATTTT. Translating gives CASSQVGGPQHF.

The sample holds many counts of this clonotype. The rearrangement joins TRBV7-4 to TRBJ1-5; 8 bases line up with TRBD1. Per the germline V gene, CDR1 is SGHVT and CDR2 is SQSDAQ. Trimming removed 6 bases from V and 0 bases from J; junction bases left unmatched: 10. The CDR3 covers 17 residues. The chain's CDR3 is CASRSGTGGDSNQPQHF. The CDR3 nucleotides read TGTGCCAGCAGGTCAGGGACAGGCGGAGATAGCAATCAGCCCCAGCATTTT.

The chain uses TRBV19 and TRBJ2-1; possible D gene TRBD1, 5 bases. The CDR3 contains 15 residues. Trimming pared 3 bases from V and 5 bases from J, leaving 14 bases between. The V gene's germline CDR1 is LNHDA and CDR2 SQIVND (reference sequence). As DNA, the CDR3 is TGTGCCAGTAGTATTCATCAGGTGGGGCACAATGAGCAGTTCTTC. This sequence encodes CASSIHQVGHNEQFF.

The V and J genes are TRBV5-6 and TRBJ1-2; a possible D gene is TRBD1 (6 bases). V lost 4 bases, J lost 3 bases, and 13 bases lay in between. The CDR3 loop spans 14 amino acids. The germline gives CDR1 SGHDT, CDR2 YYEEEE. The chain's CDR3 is CASSPGAGYYGYTF. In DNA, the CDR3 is TGTGCCAGCAGCCCGGGGGCAGGATACTATGGCTACACCTTC.

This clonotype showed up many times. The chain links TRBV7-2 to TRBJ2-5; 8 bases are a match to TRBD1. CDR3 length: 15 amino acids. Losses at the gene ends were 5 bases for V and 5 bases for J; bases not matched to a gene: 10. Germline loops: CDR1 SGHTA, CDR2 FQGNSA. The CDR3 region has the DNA TGTGCCAGCAGCGTCCAACCCGACAGGGGTGAGACCCAGTACTTC. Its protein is CASSVQPDRGETQYF.

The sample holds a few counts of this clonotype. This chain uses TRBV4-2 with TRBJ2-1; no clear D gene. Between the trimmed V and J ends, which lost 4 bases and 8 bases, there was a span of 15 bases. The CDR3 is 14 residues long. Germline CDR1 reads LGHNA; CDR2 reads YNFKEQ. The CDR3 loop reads CASSPASSGDEQFF. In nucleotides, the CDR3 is TGTGCCAGCAGCCCTGCGAGCTCTGGGGATGAGCAGTTCTTC.

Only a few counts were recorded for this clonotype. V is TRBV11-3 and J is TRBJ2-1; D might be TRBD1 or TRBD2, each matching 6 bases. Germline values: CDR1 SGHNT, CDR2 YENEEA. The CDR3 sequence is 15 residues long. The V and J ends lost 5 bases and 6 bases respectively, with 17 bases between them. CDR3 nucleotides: TGTGCCAGCAGCATATGGACGGGGGCCTTCAATGAGCAGTTCTTC. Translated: CASSIWTGAFNEQFF.

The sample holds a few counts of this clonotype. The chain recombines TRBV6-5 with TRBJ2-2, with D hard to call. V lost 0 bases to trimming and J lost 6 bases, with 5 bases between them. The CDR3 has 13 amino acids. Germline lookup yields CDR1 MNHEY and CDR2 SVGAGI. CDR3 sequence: CASSYSMPGELFF. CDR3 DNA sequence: TGTGCCAGCAGTTACTCGATGCCCGGGGAGCTGTTTTTT.